This entry features one TCR beta chain sequence. Its matching antigen is unknown. Sequencing was performed with immunoSEQ multiplex PCR; in TCRdb, only in-frame clones are kept and a portion is missing. Of 100,000 or so clones listed, roughly 87% are singletons. The germline V gene has CDR1 LGHNT and CDR2 FRNRAP. V lost 0 bases, J lost 9 bases, and 9 bases stayed unmatched. The CDR3 runs 17 residues. This sample is drawn from a study of cytomegalovirus exposure and HLA in healthy donors. Among the 110 or so subjects of the validation cohort, separate from the 666-subject first cohort, were the donors. Findings and caveats of the study: Generally TCR sequences proved uncommon, though certain public TCRs appeared in numerous donors. The tendency of first-cohort TCR clusters to co-occur in the 90 to 150 validation repertoires was the finding of a later analysis. According to the study, roughly 160 TCR beta chains were cytomegalovirus-associated.

The receptor comes from a man between 18 and 29 years old in good health and CMV-seropositive. The sample consisted of PBMCs. This chain uses TRBV12-5 with TRBJ2-2, with 11 bases identical to TRBD2. This CDR3 reads CASGLVQTSGNPRELFF. CDR3 DNA: TGTGCTAGTGGTTTGGTACAGACTAGCGGGAATCCGAGGGAGCTGTTTTTT.